Listed below are T cell receptor beta chains from one sample, sequenced in a study of CD8 T cells in Susac syndrome. Via MiXCR, TCRdb re-called the immunoSEQ multiplex PCR reads, giving one row per CDR3 protein. The table lists under 200,000 distinct CDR3 sequences, roughly 90% of them singletons. The sample consisted of CD4+ T cells from PBMCs. These receptors came from a human donor with Susac syndrome. The CDR3 runs from the conserved cysteine through the conserved F or W. Fields, in order: J gene, V gene, CDR3 protein.

j_call: TRBJ2-7; v_call: TRBV6-1; cdr3_aa: CASSDTGGDSYEQYF
j_call: TRBJ2-6; v_call: TRBV5-6; cdr3_aa: CASSFGFSGANVLTF
j_call: TRBJ2-1; v_call: TRBV7-2; cdr3_aa: CASRNTGGALHEQFF
j_call: TRBJ2-3; v_call: TRBV5-1; cdr3_aa: CASSLAGTDTQYF
j_call: TRBJ2-4; v_call: TRBV7-9; cdr3_aa: CASSFNRGGDIQYF
j_call: TRBJ2-6; v_call: TRBV18; cdr3_aa: CASSPRSTPNGANVLTF
j_call: TRBJ2-1; v_call: TRBV9; cdr3_aa: CASSDSRGDNEQFF
j_call: TRBJ2-1; v_call: TRBV30; cdr3_aa: CAWSPLGLAGGRSYNEQFF
j_call: TRBJ1-2; v_call: TRBV30; cdr3_aa: CAARISRIGGGYTF
j_call: TRBJ2-1; v_call: TRBV23-1; cdr3_aa: CASIVSWWTSNYNEQFF
j_call: TRBJ1-5; v_call: TRBV20-1; cdr3_aa: CSARASVRAGLFTQPQHF
j_call: TRBJ1-1; v_call: TRBV18; cdr3_aa: CASSPRTGQDTEAFF
j_call: TRBJ2-3; v_call: TRBV29-1; cdr3_aa: CSPDGAGDTQYF
j_call: TRBJ2-3; v_call: TRBV6-5; cdr3_aa: CASTSSGRVHTQYF
j_call: TRBJ1-2; v_call: TRBV3-1; cdr3_aa: CASSQERGYGYTF
j_call: TRBJ2-7; v_call: TRBV12-3/TRBV12-4; cdr3_aa: CASSTRTGGLYEQYF
j_call: TRBJ1-1; v_call: TRBV4-1; cdr3_aa: CASSQDTGVGLATEAFF
j_call: TRBJ2-3; v_call: TRBV2; cdr3_aa: CASSRGGQGTDTQYF
j_call: TRBJ1-4; v_call: TRBV7-9; cdr3_aa: CASSLGTGENEKLFF
j_call: TRBJ1-1; v_call: TRBV7-9; cdr3_aa: CASSNMDRLNTEAFF
j_call: TRBJ1-1; v_call: TRBV7-3; cdr3_aa: CASSLGIDTEAFF
j_call: TRBJ2-5; v_call: TRBV7-9; cdr3_aa: CASSLRAGGPETQYF
j_call: TRBJ2-5; v_call: TRBV29-1; cdr3_aa: CSVGGRVSNRETQYF
j_call: TRBJ2-5; v_call: TRBV6-1; cdr3_aa: CASRGLAGGGETQYF
j_call: TRBJ2-3; v_call: TRBV7-8; cdr3_aa: CASSSEVAWDTQYF
j_call: TRBJ2-1; v_call: TRBV5-1; cdr3_aa: CASSGASGAGNEQFF
j_call: TRBJ2-7; v_call: TRBV10-3; cdr3_aa: CAISESGQGATHEQYF
j_call: TRBJ1-2; v_call: TRBV20-1; cdr3_aa: CSAKPPEGVNYGYTF
j_call: TRBJ2-6; v_call: TRBV29-1; cdr3_aa: CSVAGQTGGANVLTF
j_call: TRBJ1-1; v_call: TRBV25-1; cdr3_aa: CASSQYPVGYTEAFF
j_call: TRBJ1-3; v_call: TRBV20-1; cdr3_aa: CSASWLPGGRNTIYF
j_call: TRBJ2-1; v_call: TRBV7-2; cdr3_aa: CASSPFDEQFF
j_call: TRBJ1-4; v_call: TRBV19; cdr3_aa: CASRTDGEKLFF